Below, one T cell receptor (beta chain) is given with its context. The data were obtained in a study of control samples from healthy donors and cancer patients. The germline V and J ends were trimmed by 3 bases and 5 bases, with 13 bases remaining between them. The CDR3 sequence is 14 residues long. Per germline, CDR1 MDHEN and CDR2 SYDVKM. Here immunoSEQ multiplex PCR was the method, and the copy in TCRdb shows in-frame clones only, minus some. The table shows some 150,000 clones, with approximately 94% occurring only once. Sample: blood. The V gene is TRBV28, the J gene TRBJ2-5; D gene uncertain. This TCR derives from a man in his forties or fifties in good health. In DNA form, the CDR3 reads TGTGCCAGCAGTTTGGCGCCCGGCGGCGAGACCCAGTACTTC. Translated: CASSLAPGGETQYF.